This TCR beta chain came from a study of blood T cell repertoires in COVID-19. Study information: Some COVID-19 samples were acute and others convalescent; all came from the United States, Italy and Spain. T cells, B-cell-depleted T cells, or PBMCs provided the cDNA or gDNA that served as material.

In its sample, this clone was seen a few times. As handled by the study authors: Amplification from reference gene primers served as the basis for estimated nucleated cell counts. Profiling relied on immunoSEQ multiplex PCR, and the TCRdb table lists in-frame clones only, not all of them. D and trimming come from the DNA, and the V and J calls and clone size come from that table. The table has more than 60,000 clones, about four fifths seen once. This CDR3 contains 14 residues. The ends lost 5 bases at V and 9 bases at J; junction bases unmatched: 9. Germline CDR1 reads SGHDT; CDR2 reads YYEEEE. Material: peripheral blood. The chain couples TRBV5-6 to TRBJ2-1; TRBD1 matches at 9 bases. This receptor was obtained from a man between 60 and 75 years old with acute or convalescent COVID-19. The CDR3 here is CASRHGQGSAEQFF. CDR3 bases: TGTGCCAGCAGGCATGGACAGGGGTCGGCTGAGCAGTTCTTC. The whole variable domain, remainder taken from reference TRBV5-6 and TRBJ2-1, is DAGVTQSPTHLIKTRGQQVTLRCSPKSGHDTVSWYQQALGQGPQFIFQYYEEEERQRGNFPDRFSGHQFPNYSSELNVNALLLGDSALYLCASRHGQGSAEQFFGPGTRLTVL.